This T cell receptor (beta chain) was profiled in a study of T cell responses to AZD1222 COVID-19 vaccine. Overall study context: The analysis combined second doses at about 4 or about 12 weeks.

Findings and limits, study-wide: White British ancestry dominated among donors, who included more females, and clonal diversity was possibly underestimated.

Generated by immunoSEQ multiplex PCR, the TCRdb table keeps only in-frame clones and is missing some. The sample contains 100,000 to 150,000 clones, around 87% of which appear only once. With regard to this clone: Its antigen is not identified.

Germline values: CDR1 SGHAT, CDR2 FQNNGV. The CDR3 is 13 amino acids. V was clipped by 5 bases and J by 1 base, with 8 bases between them. The sequence derives from an adult in good health. The sequenced sample was peripheral blood, obtained on day 0 of AZD1222 vaccination. The chain recombines TRBV11-2 with TRBJ2-5, with D possibly TRBD1 on 6 matching bases. DNA for the CDR3: TGTGCCAGCAGCCCGACAGGCCAAGAGACCCAGTACTTC. Amino acid sequence: CASSPTGQETQYF.